This TCR beta chain was recovered during a study of vaccination and CD4 T cells after COVID-19 (dated by TCRdb to between 2022 and 2023). With regard to the full study: The convalescent cohort included six males and four females, with two Hispanic individuals, seven Caucasians, two Asians and one multiracial person. Memory CD4+ T cell crossreactivity between SARS-CoV-2 and common cold coronavirus spike proteins was assessed at the TCR clonotype level in an earlier paper using these donors. Post-vaccine blood samples were obtained a median of approximately 74 days after the second vaccine dose, with a range of roughly 14 to 241 days. In control cultures, a CEFX viral epitope pool was used as positive control, an HIV-1 Nef peptide pool was used as negative control, or no peptide was added. In roughly 10 COVID-19 convalescent patients and a handful of infection-naive healthy vaccine recipients, the spike-specific CD4+ TCR repertoire before mRNA vaccination was compared with the repertoire after mRNA vaccination. The cultures were stimulated with overlapping spike peptide pools from SARS-CoV-2 and from the common cold coronaviruses HCoV-NL63, HCoV-OC43 and HCoV-229E. Participants received two doses of either the Pfizer-BioNTech BNT162b2 vaccine (n=8) or the Moderna mRNA-1273 vaccine (n=2). Post-COVID blood samples from convalescent patients were collected a median of about 110 days after diagnosis, with a range of roughly 35 to 170 days. Overall study results and their limits: The study included relatively few convalescent patients and did not analyze early timepoints after natural infection. Of the vaccine-specific clones in convalescent patients, 304 of 307, or nearly all, reacted only to SARS-CoV-2 spike and did not cross-react with common cold coronaviruses. The median number of SARS-CoV-2-reactive clonotypes rose from around 20 after infection to approximately 41 after vaccination, but the change was not significant. Among the post-vaccine SARS-CoV-2-reactive clones in convalescent patients, a median approximately 86% showed up only after vaccination, which suggests vaccine-specific priming.

Receptors were amplified or captured by PCR. At the Johns Hopkins FTIC core, DNA from the cultured CD4+ T cells underwent TCR sequencing with the Oncomine TCR Beta short-read assay. Genomic DNA was extracted from the cultured CD4+ T cells with the QIAamp micro DNA kit. Oncomine TCR Beta libraries from cultured CD4+ T cells were pooled with unique dual indexes and sequenced on an Illumina iSeq 100. Per the authors' processing: Non-productive sequences were removed, and CDR3s that did not start with C, did not end with F or W, or were shorter than 7 amino acids were discarded. Antigen-specific clonotypes were identified using the MANAFEST web application through comparison of peptide-stimulated wells with reference and other culture wells. Positive clones required FDR below 0.05, an odds ratio above 5, and productive frequency above 0.1% in at least two of three replicate wells. A clonotype counted as cross-reactive if it showed significant expansion both in the SARS-CoV-2 spike wells and in at least one common cold coronavirus spike condition. CDR3 homology was assessed with Levenshtein distances (stringdist) and unrooted phylogenetic trees (ape) in R version 3.6.1. TCRdb took the public reads, trimmed them with fastp at Q25, ran MiXCR for clone calling and kept in-frame beta chains. Rows with one shared CDR3 protein collapse into an entry with the most common genes and DNA. The V and J calls and clone size are TCRdb's, not the authors'. Within this sample are around 10,000 distinct CDR3 sequences, with about two fifths of them counted one time only. Roughly 21% of the sample is taken by the ten largest.

The germline V gene encodes CDR1 DFQATT and CDR2 SNEGSKA (reference sequence). The CDR3 spans 12 residues, from the cysteine through the phenylalanine. Left in the record is the CDR3 DNA by itself, 36 bases read in frame from the first base. The V end loses 1 base and the J end loses 9 bases, and a stretch of 12 bases separates them. Regarding this clonotype: Its antigen is currently not known. Base qualities are not at hand, and no much larger clone is one base apart.

The treatment or condition label corresponds to: roughly 10-day PBMC culture with coronavirus spike peptide pools or control peptides (ViraFEST assay). CD4+ T cells from unexposed donors were collected before the COVID-19 pandemic (2011-2018). The study used the ViraFEST assay, which expanded antigen-specific T cells with peptide pools and then identified expanded clonotypes by TCR sequencing. Roughly 2.1 million PBMCs per well were cultured in IMDM with roughly 4.8% human AB serum and roughly 9.3 IU/ml IL-2, plus 10 ug/ml peptide pools. On days 3 and 7, half of the culture medium was replaced with fresh IL-2-containing medium. CD4+ T cells were isolated after approximately ten days of culture through negative selection using the EasySep CD4+ T cell isolation kit. As cell number allowed, CD4+ T cells from unexposed donors were tested for reactivity to SARS-CoV-2 S and N and to four common cold coronavirus spike pools. Ficoll-Paque Plus gradient centrifugation was used to isolate PBMCs from whole blood, and the isolated PBMCs were then either used fresh or cryopreserved at -140C. Each culture condition was generally run in triplicate wells. The leukapheresis product for the unexposed donors was obtained through commercial purchase.

The chain joins TRBV20-1 to TRBJ1-2; possibly the D gene is TRBD1, per 6 matching bases. The sequenced sample was CD4+ T cells from blood, cultured in vitro. This receptor was obtained from a human donor in good health. The DNA is TGCAGTGCTAGAGTAAGACAGGAGAGCTACACCTTC. The resulting protein is CSARVRQESYTF.